A single sample gave rise to the 14 T cell receptor beta chains below, sequenced in a study of control samples from healthy donors and cancer patients. Data came from immunoSEQ multiplex PCR; TCRdb stores just in-frame clones and leaves some out. The sample contains some 130,000 clones, roughly 90% of which appear only once. The sequencing sample was made of blood. Receptors were obtained from a man in his forties in good health.

This rearrangement joins TRBV7-9 to TRBJ1-4; no firm D call. The CDR3 runs to 11 residues. Germline CDR1 reads SEHNR; CDR2 reads FQNEAQ (reference sequence). The V end lost 2 bases, the J end lost 5 bases, and 0 bases lay between the germline ends. CDR3 sequence: CASSLNEKLFF. For the CDR3, the DNA is TGTGCCAGCAGCTTAAATGAAAAACTGTTTTTT. The full variable domain, rest sourced from reference TRBV7-9 and TRBJ1-4, is DTGVSQNPRHKITKRGQNVTFRCDPISEHNRLYWYRQTLGQGPEFLTYFQNEAQLEKSRLLSDRFSAERPKGSFSTLEIQRTEQGDSAMYLCASSLNEKLFFGSGTQLSVL.

V usage is TRBV7-3 and J usage is TRBJ2-3; D possibly corresponds to TRBD2 (7 bases). V shed 5 bases and J shed 4 bases, with 16 bases lying between them. The CDR3 sequence is 15 residues long. Germline V CDR1 and CDR2: SGHTA, FQGTGA. The CDR3 DNA is TGTGCCAGCAGCCCGGTTGGGGGGGCAGCAGATACGCAGTATTTT. Amino acid sequence: CASSPVGGAADTQYF.

This chain joins TRBV29-1 and TRBJ1-1; 8 nucleotides agree with TRBD1. The CDR3 runs 14 residues. Germline CDR1 reads SQVTM; CDR2 reads ANQGSEA. V dropped 7 bases and J dropped 1; count of bases not matched to a gene: 8. For the CDR3, the DNA is TGCAGCGCCTTGGACAGGGCCAAGAACACTGAAGCTTTCTTT. Protein product: CSALDRAKNTEAFF.

This rearrangement joins TRBV18 to TRBJ1-3; a possible D gene is TRBD1 (5 bases). CDR3 size: 16 residues. The V end was cut by 4 bases, the J end by 0 bases, with 13 bases between. Germline assignment: CDR1 KGHSH and CDR2 LQKENI. The CDR3, as DNA: TGTGCCAGCTCACTAAAGAAGGACAACTCTGGAAACACCATATATTTT. It translates to CASSLKKDNSGNTIYF. Full variable domain (outside the CDR3, taken from reference TRBV18 and TRBJ1-3): NAGVMQNPRHLVRRRGQEARLRCSPMKGHSHVYWYRQLPEEGLKFMVYLQKENIIDESGMPKERFSAEFPKEGPSILRIQQVVRGDSAAYFCASSLKKDNSGNTIYFGEGSWLTVV.

V usage is TRBV5-1 and J usage is TRBJ2-5; the D is unclear. Trimming removed 8 bases from V and 0 bases from J, with 17 bases in between. The CDR3 covers 15 residues. CDR1 SGHRS and CDR2 YFSETQ come from the germline V gene. The CDR3, as DNA: TGCGCCAGTTCGCCTTTGGCAGCCGACCAAGAGACCCAGTACTTC. Translation gives CASSPLAADQETQYF.

This clone was seen a single time. This sequence joins TRBV28 and TRBJ1-6, with D possibly TRBD1 on 6 matching bases. CDR1 and CDR2 (germline): MDHEN, SYDVKM. The CDR3 sequence is 13 residues long. V was trimmed by 6 bases and J by 7 bases, leaving 10 bases between them. This CDR3 is CASRSQGNSPLHF. CDR3 DNA sequence: TGTGCCAGCAGATCACAGGGAAATTCACCCCTCCACTTT.

J is TRBJ2-7 and V is TRBV18; weak D call: TRBD1 (5 bases). Trimming pared 3 bases from V and 0 bases from J, leaving 12 bases between. The CDR3 extends over 15 amino acids. Germline CDR1 KGHSH, CDR2 LQKENI. Here the CDR3 DNA reads TGTGCCAGCTCACCGGGGCAGAGACTCTCCTACGAGCAGTACTTC. Its translation: CASSPGQRLSYEQYF.

The chain is built from TRBV28 and TRBJ1-1; no clear D. The germline gives CDR1 MDHEN, CDR2 SYDVKM. This CDR3 comprises 13 residues. V shed 3 bases and J shed 1 base, with 6 bases lying between them. DNA for the CDR3: TGTGCCAGCAGTTTCGGCGGGAACACTGAAGCTTTCTTT. The encoded protein is CASSFGGNTEAFF.

The chain joins TRBV15 to TRBJ2-7; TRBD1 is a possible D gene (6 bases). V was clipped by 5 bases and J by 3 bases, with 20 bases between them. CDR3 length: 16 amino acids. The germline CDR1 and CDR2 sequences are LNHNV and YYDKDF (reference sequence). Here the CDR3 DNA reads TGTGCCACCAGCGGCGCAAATGGAACAGGGTACTACGAGCAGTACTTC. Translating it yields CATSGANGTGYYEQYF. Supplemented by reference TRBV15 and TRBJ2-7, the full variable domain reads DAMVIQNPRYQVTQFGKPVTLSCSQTLNHNVMYWYQQKSSQAPKLLFHYYDKDFNNEADTPDNFQSRRPNTSFCFLDIRSPGLGDTAMYLCATSGANGTGYYEQYFGPGTRLTVT.

The rearrangement links TRBV5-5 to TRBJ1-1; D is undetermined. This CDR3 region has 15 residues. Per the germline V gene, CDR1 is SGHKS and CDR2 is YYEKEE (reference sequence). Trimming cost V 4 bases and J 1 base, with 14 bases left between them. Here the CDR3 reads CASSPRALRNTEAFF. In DNA, the CDR3 is TGTGCCAGCAGCCCCCGGGCCCTACGGAACACTGAAGCTTTCTTT. Combining the CDR3 with reference TRBV5-5 and TRBJ1-1 gives the whole variable domain DAGVTQSPTHLIKTRGQQVTLRCSPISGHKSVSWYQQVLGQGPQFIFQYYEKEERGRGNFPDRFSARQFPNYSSELNVNALLLGDSALYLCASSPRALRNTEAFFGQGTRLTVV.

The rearrangement uses TRBV5-4 and TRBJ2-4; D not resolved. The V and J ends lost 0 bases and 8 bases respectively, with 12 bases between them. The CDR3 length is 14 residues. CDR1 and CDR2 from the germline V gene are SGHNT and YYREEE (reference sequence). In DNA form, the CDR3 reads TGTGCCAGCAGCTTGGATGGGCAATCCGACATTCAGTACTTC. It specifies CASSLDGQSDIQYF. Filled out from reference TRBV5-4 and TRBJ2-4, the complete variable domain reads ETGVTQSPTHLIKTRGQQVTLRCSSQSGHNTVSWYQQALGQGPQFIFQYYREEENGRGNFPPRFSGLQFPNYSSELNVNALELDDSALYLCASSLDGQSDIQYFGAGTRLSVL.

The genes are TRBV3-1 (or the pseudogene TRBV3-2) and TRBJ2-5, with 8 bases aligning to TRBD2. CDR3 size: 14 residues. Germline lookup yields CDR1 LGHDT and CDR2 YNNKEL (reference sequence). The V segment lost 4 bases and the J segment 3 bases; nucleotides outside the gene matches: 4. This CDR3 is CASSLPGLEETQYF. The CDR3 DNA reads TGTGCCAGCAGCCTCCCGGGACTAGAAGAGACCCAGTACTTC.

This chain's CDR3 is CASSVDQGAGANVLTF. As DNA, the CDR3 is TGTGCCAGCAGTGTAGACCAGGGTGCTGGGGCCAACGTCCTGACTTTC. The rearrangement uses TRBV6-1 and TRBJ2-6, with a weak D call TRBD1 (5 bases). Trimming took off 4 bases at V and 2 bases at J, with 12 bases between the two ends. The CDR3 extends over 16 amino acids. Germline V gene data show CDR1 as MNHNS and CDR2 as SASEGT.

This sequence joins TRBV3-1 (or the pseudogene TRBV3-2) and TRBJ2-5; D is unclear. The V and J ends lost 0 bases and 4 bases respectively, with 18 bases between them. Germline lookup yields CDR1 LGHDT and CDR2 YNNKEL (reference sequence). CDR3 length equals 17 residues. The DNA of the CDR3 is TGTGCCAGCAGCCAAGATTCCCGGAAGGATCCAGGAGAGACCCAGTACTTC. It encodes CASSQDSRKDPGETQYF.